This entry concerns a single T cell receptor (beta chain). Its matching antigen is unknown. The CDR3 has 16 residues. The V gene's germline CDR1 is SNHLY and CDR2 FYNNEI. The trim removed 2 bases at V and 9 bases at J, leaving 15 bases unmatched. These data originate in a study of cytomegalovirus exposure and HLA in healthy donors. Study details: The same platform used for the 666 first-cohort repertoires was also used for the roughly 120 validation repertoires, as a later analysis reported.

Study findings and constraints: The investigators catalogued 160 or so TCR beta chains as cytomegalovirus-associated. As confirmed in vitro, a few CMV-associated chains were specific for CMV antigens. Many donors carried some public TCRs, although rarity characterized most TCR sequences.

Assay: immunoSEQ multiplex PCR; the TCRdb copy retains only in-frame clones and omits some. Among fewer than 150,000 clones listed, roughly 90% were seen once. The source of this sequence is a man aged 25-45 years in good health and CMV-seronegative. Sample: PBMCs. The V call is TRBV2, the J call TRBJ2-7; 8 bases map to TRBD1. CDR3 sequence: CASSESHRTGRDVQYF. CDR3 sequence (DNA): TGTGCCAGCAGTGAATCCCATCGGACAGGGCGGGATGTGCAGTACTTC.